The T cell receptor (beta chain) described here comes from a study of shared clonotypes between healthy human individuals. General study findings and limits: Donor scarcity curtailed the genetic and exposure-history diversity represented herein. Specimens sampled were limited to blood, with tissue repertoires likely differing. Generation probabilities were higher for clonotypes shared across all four sorted-subset donors than for unshared ones. Naive CD4 clonotypes were shared across a few donors at 5% to 6%.

Germline CDR1 and CDR2: SGHDT and YYEEEE. The germline V and J ends were trimmed by 0 bases and 4 bases, with 2 bases remaining between them. This CDR3 is built from 11 residues. A word on this clone: Its target is not known. The same CDR3 can be traced to other DNA sequences in this sample.

Produced via immunoSEQ multiplex PCR; TCRdb's table is partial and in-frame only. Of about 2 million clones detected, roughly 96% appear once; the ten largest clones hold around 0.13%. The TCR comes from a man younger than 30 in good health. The specimen sequenced was naive CD4+ T cells sorted from blood. The subset here: CD45RA+ positively selected. This chain uses TRBV5-6 with TRBJ2-7; unclear D gene. The CDR3 protein is CASSLGYEQYF. The CDR3 DNA follows: TGTGCCAGCAGCTTGGGTTACGAGCAGTACTTC.